The rows below give T cell receptor beta chains drawn from one sample of a study of blood T cell repertoires in COVID-19. The protocol was immunoSEQ multiplex PCR, while the TCRdb copy is restricted to in-frame clones and leaves out a portion. Of 95,000 to 150,000 clones listed, 71% were seen once; the top ten hold around 0.9%. The specimen sequenced was peripheral blood. The receptors were gathered from a human donor with acute or convalescent COVID-19. The donor label of this sample is uncertain. Each CDR3 is given without its conserved first and last residue. The D gene is left open where the match is weak.

v_call	cdr3_length	j_call	d_call	cdr3_aa
TRBV30	12	TRBJ2-3	-	AWRGSSWLDTQY
TRBV28	13	TRBJ1-4	TRBD1	ASSPTGVLNEKLF
TRBV28	11	TRBJ1-2	-	ASSPQGLYGYT
TRBV4-1	12	TRBJ2-2	-	ASSQDLGAGELF
TRBV10-2	13	TRBJ1-4	-	ASSENRAINEKLF
TRBV19	13	TRBJ1-1	TRBD1	ASSPTGQGITEAF
TRBV10-3	13	TRBJ2-1	TRBD2	AISESVAGANEQF
TRBV11-2	12	TRBJ2-7	-	ASSLGATDYEQY
TRBV4-1	13	TRBJ2-5	TRBD2	ASSMSGGAVETQY
TRBV11-2	13	TRBJ2-4	-	ASSLLREAKNIQY
TRBV12-3/TRBV12-4	10	TRBJ2-1	-	ASQKGSNEQF
TRBV2	14	TRBJ1-4	TRBD1	ASHRDRVKANEKLF
TRBV28	13	TRBJ2-3	-	ASSFEGPRTDTQY
TRBV28	12	TRBJ1-2	TRBD1	ASSLDRDHYGYT
TRBV3-1/TRBV3-2	12	TRBJ2-5	-	ASSRRGSQETQY
TRBV5-1	11	TRBJ1-2	-	ASSLDPYYGYT
TRBV2	11	TRBJ2-2	-	ASSGTNTGELF
TRBV3-1/TRBV3-2	14	TRBJ1-3	-	ASSQEGWGPGNTIY
TRBV6-1	13	TRBJ2-1	TRBD2	ASSEELAIYNEQF
TRBV5-1	11	TRBJ1-6	TRBD1	ASSPGQNSPLH
TRBV5-1	16	TRBJ2-5	TRBD2	ASSSGTSGGAGAETQY
TRBV2	11	TRBJ1-5	TRBD1	ASHRGWNQPQH
TRBV28	14	TRBJ2-5	-	ASGQTGGDREETQY
TRBV25-1	13	TRBJ1-1	-	ASSEFVAGNTEAF
TRBV11-2	13	TRBJ2-5	TRBD2	ASSPTSGGMKTQY